This T cell receptor (beta chain) was retrieved from a study of early T cells in non-severe SARS-CoV-2 infection. TCRdb re-derived calls from the 5' RACE reads in MiXCR, one entry per CDR3 protein. Counted here are tens of thousands of distinct CDR3 sequences, approximately 6.9% occurring once; the ten biggest clones make up under 5%. This CDR3 comprises 11 residues. V was shortened by 4 bases and J by 3 bases, with 3 bases between the two germline ends. This clonotype was counted many times. Sequenced: whole blood. The chain combines TRBV12-3 or TRBV12-4 with TRBJ1-1; D is undetermined. The source is an adult who was a healthcare worker with PCR-confirmed SARS-CoV-2 infection or an uninfected control (not recorded which). The CDR3 spells CASSSYTEAFF. As DNA, the CDR3 is TGTGCCAGCAGTTCCTACACTGAAGCTTTCTTT.